The 23 T cell receptor beta chains listed next were all sequenced from one sample in a study of shared clonotypes between healthy human individuals. CD8 cells classed as naive were CD45RO-negative and positively selected for CCR7, excluding terminally differentiated effector memory CD45RA+ cells. The table came from immunoSEQ multiplex PCR; TCRdb's copy has only in-frame clones and leaves some out. The sample has about 2,200,000 clones; about 93% are singletons. The specimen sequenced was naive CD8+ T cells from PBMCs. The source is a man between 18 and 35 years old in good health. Some clones in this sample may be carry-over from other donors' samples.

This chain connects TRBV30 to TRBJ1-2; TRBD1 agrees at 7 bases. This CDR3 has 13 residues. The germline CDR1 and CDR2 sequences are GTSNPN and SVGIG (reference sequence). Trimming removed 4 bases from V and 3 bases from J; junction bases left unmatched: 5. CDR3 coding DNA: TGTGCCTGGAATACAGGGGCGCACTATGGCTACACCTTC. This sequence encodes CAWNTGAHYGYTF.

The CDR3 DNA follows: TGCGCCAGCAGCTTGGCCGGGACAGGGGTTTACGAGCAGTACTTC. Translating it yields CASSLAGTGVYEQYF. The chain employs TRBV5-1 and TRBJ2-7; 10 positions agree with TRBD1. Germline V gene sequence: CDR1 SGHRS, CDR2 YFSETQ. This CDR3 spans 15 amino acids. J gave up 4 bases and V 0 bases, and 4 bases lay outside the gene matches.

This clone was found once. The chain has TRBV4-3 and TRBJ2-1; D gene ambiguous. This CDR3 region has 15 residues. V was cut by 0 bases and J by 4 bases, with 10 bases left in between. CDR1 and CDR2 (germline): LGHNA, YSLEER. The CDR3 spells CASSQELDGYNEQFF. The CDR3 DNA follows: TGCGCCAGCAGCCAAGAGCTGGACGGTTACAATGAGCAGTTCTTC.

The rearrangement uses TRBV4-2 and TRBJ2-2; D uncertain. Germline-derived CDR1 and CDR2 are LGHNA and YNFKEQ. The germline V and J ends were trimmed by 0 bases and 0 bases, with 8 bases remaining between them. The CDR3 covers 16 residues. The CDR3 is CASSQDQESNTGELFF. The CDR3 coding sequence is TGTGCCAGCAGCCAAGACCAGGAGTCGAACACCGGGGAGCTGTTTTTT.

The chain employs TRBV7-9 and TRBJ2-3, with D maybe TRBD1 (6 bases). The CDR3 runs to 15 residues. Trimming pared 5 bases from V and 3 bases from J, leaving 15 bases between. CDR1 and CDR2 from the germline V gene are SEHNR and FQNEAQ (reference sequence). The CDR3: CASSPTYTGTDTQYF. The CDR3 nucleotides are TGTGCCAGCAGCCCGACCTATACAGGGACAGATACGCAGTATTTT.

About this clone: In the same sample, other DNA sequences code for this CDR3. The gene calls are TRBV9 and TRBJ1-1; 8 bases are a match to TRBD1. CDR3 length: 13 amino acids. Germline lookup yields CDR1 SGDLS and CDR2 YYNGEE. The V gene end was trimmed by 0 bases and the J gene end by 7 bases; junction bases not matched to a gene: 2. CDR3 sequence (DNA): TGTGCCAGCAGCGTAGACGACAGGGGTGAAGCTTTCTTT. Residues: CASSVDDRGEAFF.

In this sample, this clone turned up a few times. The genes are TRBV12-5 and TRBJ1-2; D call uncertain. With 9 bases removed from V and 1 base from J, the gap between germline ends came to 21 bases. Germline CDR1 is LGHNT and CDR2 is FRNRAP. This CDR3 spans 16 amino acids. The CDR3 region has the DNA TGTGCTAGCACATTCGGAGGCGGCCTCTTTAACTATGGCTACACCTTC. Its protein is CASTFGGGLFNYGYTF.

This chain links TRBV27 with TRBJ2-7, with 8 positions matching TRBD2. Per the germline V gene, CDR1 is MNHEY and CDR2 is SMNVEV (reference sequence). The CDR3 extends over 16 amino acids. Unmatched junction bases numbered 8, after V lost 0 bases and J lost 4 bases. This chain's CDR3 is CASSLSPGTSAYEQYF. CDR3 sequence (DNA): TGTGCCAGCAGTTTATCCCCCGGGACTAGTGCGTACGAGCAGTACTTC.

Comments on this clone: Other DNA sequences in the same sample also yield this CDR3. This chain uses TRBV11-2 with TRBJ1-3; D ambiguous. The CDR3 covers 15 residues. From germline, CDR1 is SGHAT and CDR2 FQNNGV. Trimming shortened V by 0 bases and J by 0 bases, and 6 bases separated the two germline ends. CDR3 amino acids: CASSLDRSSGNTIYF. The CDR3 DNA sequence: TGTGCCAGCAGCTTAGACAGAAGCTCTGGAAACACCATATATTTT.

The chain is built from TRBV7-2 and TRBJ1-1, with a tentative D call TRBD1 (5 bases). In germline, CDR1 is SGHTA, CDR2 FQGNSA. V lost 3 bases and J 4 bases, leaving 18 bases between the germline ends. This CDR3 contains 16 residues. The CDR3 loop is CASSFPRDRPGTEAFF. The CDR3 nucleotides read TGTGCCAGCAGCTTCCCCCGGGACCGTCCAGGCACTGAAGCTTTCTTT.

This sequence joins TRBV6-5 and TRBJ2-3, with D possibly matching TRBD1 (6 bases). V dropped 7 bases and J dropped 2 bases, with 16 bases sitting between them. The CDR3 is 15 amino acids. Per the germline V gene, CDR1 is MNHEY and CDR2 is SVGAGI. The CDR3 nucleotides are TGTGCCAGCAACGACCGGGACACTTACACAGATACGCAGTATTTT. Amino acid sequence: CASNDRDTYTDTQYF.

This rearrangement joins TRBV6-5 to TRBJ2-1; D unresolved. Trimming removed 0 bases at V and 2 bases at J, with 11 bases between. This CDR3 region has 16 residues. Germline CDR1 is MNHEY and CDR2 is SVGAGI. CDR3 bases: TGTGCCAGCAGTTACTCTACGGTGGTTGCCTACAATGAGCAGTTCTTC. Amino acid sequence: CASSYSTVVAYNEQFF.

This clone occurred once. The V call is TRBV29-1, the J call TRBJ2-6; the D gene is possibly TRBD2 (6 bases). Per germline, CDR1 SQVTM and CDR2 ANQGSEA. The CDR3 totals 17 residues. Between the trimmed V and J ends, which lost 2 bases and 2 bases, there was a span of 16 bases. The CDR3 reads CSVESVRDWPGANVLTF. Here the CDR3 DNA reads TGCAGCGTTGAATCTGTGCGGGACTGGCCTGGGGCCAACGTCCTGACTTTC.

A single count supports this clone. Other DNA sequences in this specimen translate into the identical CDR3. This chain links TRBV28 with TRBJ2-1; D not certain. V was trimmed by 2 bases and J by 0 bases, leaving 8 bases between them. Germline V gives CDR1 MDHEN, CDR2 SYDVKM. The CDR3 length is 15 residues. CDR3 residues: CASSLTASSYNEQFF. DNA of the CDR3: TGTGCCAGCAGTTTAACCGCCTCCTCCTACAATGAGCAGTTCTTC.

The CDR3 loop is CASSLKVPYQPQHF. The CDR3 region has the DNA TGTGCCAGCAGTTTAAAGGTTCCTTATCAGCCCCAGCATTTT. The chain recombines TRBV28 with TRBJ1-5; D remains unclear. The CDR3 loop spans 14 amino acids. V gave up 2 bases and J gave up 5 bases, with 10 bases separating them. The germline gives CDR1 MDHEN, CDR2 SYDVKM.

On this clone itself: At the DNA level, this CDR3 is encoded by other sequences in the same sample as well. The chain combines TRBV27 with TRBJ2-1; D might be TRBD1 (6 bases). In germline, CDR1 is MNHEY, CDR2 SMNVEV (reference sequence). The CDR3 runs to 14 residues. Trimming pared 5 bases from V and 4 bases from J, leaving 12 bases between. The CDR3: CASSPTGLYNEQFF. In DNA, the CDR3 is TGTGCCAGCAGTCCGACAGGTCTTTACAATGAGCAGTTCTTC.

The chain joins TRBV28 to TRBJ2-7, with D perhaps matching TRBD1 (6 bases). V lost 7 bases and J lost 1, with 20 bases in between. Looked up from germline, CDR1 is MDHEN and CDR2 is SYDVKM. The CDR3 is 16 residues long. This CDR3 reads CASNLNPTDSSYEQYF. The CDR3 region has the DNA TGTGCCAGCAACTTGAACCCTACGGACAGTTCCTACGAGCAGTACTTC.

The chain recombines TRBV9 with TRBJ2-7; maybe TRBD1 (6 bases). This CDR3 contains 14 residues. Germline V gene data show CDR1 as SGDLS and CDR2 as YYNGEE. The V gene lost 4 bases and the J gene lost 3 bases, with 14 bases spanning the gap. CDR3 nucleotide sequence: TGTGCCAGCAGCCCGGGGACATACAACTACGAGCAGTACTTC. It translates to CASSPGTYNYEQYF. The full variable domain, in which reference TRBV9 and TRBJ2-7 provide the parts outside the CDR3, is DSGVTQTPKHLITATGQRVTLRCSPRSGDLSVYWYQQSLDQGLQFLIQYYNGEERAKGNILERFSAQQFPDLHSELNLSSLELGDSALYFCASSPGTYNYEQYFGPGTRLTVT.

The V gene is TRBV5-1, the J gene TRBJ2-2; weak D call: TRBD2 (5 bases). The CDR3 totals 15 residues. V lost 0 bases, J lost 7 bases, and 13 bases lay in between. The V gene's germline CDR1 is SGHRS and CDR2 YFSETQ. CDR3 amino acids: CASSLGGSAGGELFF. The DNA of the CDR3 is TGCGCCAGCAGCTTGGGTGGTAGCGCTGGCGGGGAGCTGTTTTTT.

The chain combines TRBV7-3 with TRBJ2-5; D is unclear. Germline lookup yields CDR1 SGHTA and CDR2 FQGTGA. The CDR3 is 13 residues long. V was shortened by 5 bases and J by 1 base, with 8 bases between the two germline ends. DNA of the CDR3: TGTGCCAGCAGCCAGGACGGCCAAGAGACCCAGTACTTC. Protein product: CASSQDGQETQYF.

The V gene is TRBV7-3, the J gene TRBJ2-3, with D hard to call. V was shortened by 5 bases and J by 4 bases, with 10 bases between the two germline ends. The CDR3 runs 13 residues. Germline values: CDR1 SGHTA, CDR2 FQGTGA. The CDR3 DNA reads TGTGCCAGCAGCCCTAATCCGTCAGATACGCAGTATTTT. Translating gives CASSPNPSDTQYF. Complete variable domain (other parts from reference TRBV7-3 and TRBJ2-3): GAGVSQTPSNKVTEKGKYVELRCDPISGHTALYWYRQSLGQGPEFLIYFQGTGAADDSGLPNDRFFAVRPEGSVSTLKIQRTERGDSAVYLCASSPNPSDTQYFGPGTRLTVL.

This chain joins TRBV11-2 and TRBJ1-4, with unresolved D. CDR3 length: 16 amino acids. The V end lost 4 bases, the J end lost 5 bases, and 17 bases lay between the germline ends. In germline, CDR1 is SGHAT, CDR2 FQNNGV. The CDR3 bases are TGTGCCAGCAGCTCCACTTTTACGGGTGTGAATGAAAAACTGTTTTTT. Translated, it gives CASSSTFTGVNEKLFF.

The chain joins TRBV7-2 to TRBJ1-1; 7 bases line up with TRBD1. Germline V lookup: CDR1 SGHTA, CDR2 FQGNSA. The trim removed 5 bases at V and 0 bases at J, leaving 3 bases unmatched. CDR3 length: 14 amino acids. CDR3 protein: CASSGTVLNTEAFF. CDR3 sequence (DNA): TGTGCCAGCAGCGGGACAGTTTTGAACACTGAAGCTTTCTTT.